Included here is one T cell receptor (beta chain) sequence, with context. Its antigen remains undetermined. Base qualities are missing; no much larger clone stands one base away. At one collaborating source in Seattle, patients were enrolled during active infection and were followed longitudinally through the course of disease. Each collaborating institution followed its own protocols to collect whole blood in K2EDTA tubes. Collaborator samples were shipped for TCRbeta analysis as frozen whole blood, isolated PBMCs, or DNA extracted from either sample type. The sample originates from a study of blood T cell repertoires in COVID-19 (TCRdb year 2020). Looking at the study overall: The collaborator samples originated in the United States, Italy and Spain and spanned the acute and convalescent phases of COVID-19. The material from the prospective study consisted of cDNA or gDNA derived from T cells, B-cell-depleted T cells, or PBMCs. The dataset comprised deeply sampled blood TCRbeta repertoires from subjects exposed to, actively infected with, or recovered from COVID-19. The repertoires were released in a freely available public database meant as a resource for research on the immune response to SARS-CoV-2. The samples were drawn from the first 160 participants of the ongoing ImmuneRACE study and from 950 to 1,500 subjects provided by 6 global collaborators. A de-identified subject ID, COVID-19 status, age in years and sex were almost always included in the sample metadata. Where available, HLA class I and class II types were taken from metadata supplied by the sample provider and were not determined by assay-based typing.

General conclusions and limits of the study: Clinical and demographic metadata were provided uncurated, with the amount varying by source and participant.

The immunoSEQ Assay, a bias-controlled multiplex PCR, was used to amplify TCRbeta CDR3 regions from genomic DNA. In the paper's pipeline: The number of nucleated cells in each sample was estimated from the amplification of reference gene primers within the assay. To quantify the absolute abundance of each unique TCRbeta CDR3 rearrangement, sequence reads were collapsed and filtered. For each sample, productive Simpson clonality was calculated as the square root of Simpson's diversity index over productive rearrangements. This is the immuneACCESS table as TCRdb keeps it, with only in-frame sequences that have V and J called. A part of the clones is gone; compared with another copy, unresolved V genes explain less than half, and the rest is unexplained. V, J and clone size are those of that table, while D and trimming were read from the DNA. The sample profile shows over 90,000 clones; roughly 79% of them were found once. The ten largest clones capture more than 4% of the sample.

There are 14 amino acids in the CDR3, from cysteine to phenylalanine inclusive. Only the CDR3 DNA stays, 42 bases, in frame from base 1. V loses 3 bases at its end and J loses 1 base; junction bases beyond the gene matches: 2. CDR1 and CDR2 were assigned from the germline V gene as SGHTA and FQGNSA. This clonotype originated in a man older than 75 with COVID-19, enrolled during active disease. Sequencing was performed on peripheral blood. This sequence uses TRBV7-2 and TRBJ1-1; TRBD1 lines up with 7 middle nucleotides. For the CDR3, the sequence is CASSLGQRNTEAFF. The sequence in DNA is TGTGCCAGCAGCTTGGGACAGCGGAACACTGAAGCTTTCTTT.